These 14 T cell receptor beta chains share one sample of origin, sequenced in a study of blood T cells in healthy people across ages. The authors ran a second PCR of 7 to 11 cycles using a sample-barcoded 5' primer and a J-beta primer mix. A single record per CDR3 protein comes from TCRdb applying MiXCR to the 5' RACE reads. The table includes roughly 830,000 distinct CDR3 sequences, around two thirds detected once. The sequenced sample was blood. All receptors come from a man aged 30-40 years in good health.

This chain uses TRBV19 with TRBJ2-6; D perhaps matches TRBD2 (6 bases). The CDR3 extends over 15 amino acids. Germline values: CDR1 LNHDA, CDR2 SQIVND (reference sequence). The V and J ends lost 6 bases and 2 bases respectively, with 11 bases between them. The CDR3 spells CASRAGNPGANVLTF. CDR3 bases: TGTGCCAGTAGGGCGGGGAACCCTGGGGCCAACGTCCTGACTTTC. Variable domain in full (rest from reference TRBV19 and TRBJ2-6): DGGITQSPKYLFRKEGQNVTLSCEQNLNHDAMYWYRQDPGQGLRLIYYSQIVNDFQKGDIAEGYSVSREKKESFPLTVTSAQKNPTAFYLCASRAGNPGANVLTFGAGSRLTVL.

The CDR3 spells CSAGSYEQYF. CDR3 nucleotides: TGCAGTGCTGGAAGCTACGAGCAGTACTTC. The chain combines TRBV20-1 with TRBJ2-7; unclear D gene. V lost 5 bases and J 3 bases, leaving 5 bases between the germline ends. Germline V gene data show CDR1 as DFQATT and CDR2 as SNEGSKA (reference sequence). The length of the CDR3 is 10 residues.

This clonotype was recorded a few times. The chain has TRBV4-2 and TRBJ2-5; a possible D gene is TRBD2 (6 bases). The length of the CDR3 is 13 residues. CDR1 and CDR2 (germline): LGHNA, YNFKEQ. Trimming shortened V by 4 bases and J by 11 bases, and 17 bases separated the two germline ends. The CDR3 reads CASSPREGTLQYF. The CDR3 nucleotides read TGTGCCAGCAGCCCCCGAGAGGGGACTCTACAGTACTTC.

V and J are TRBV4-2 and TRBJ2-1, with 13 bases lining up with TRBD2. J lost 8 bases, V lost 2 bases, and 6 bases had no gene match. Germline V gives CDR1 LGHNA, CDR2 YNFKEQ. This CDR3 contains 16 residues. CDR3 amino acids: CASSQTSGGGVDEQFF. In DNA, the CDR3 is TGTGCCAGCAGCCAAACTAGCGGGGGGGGTGTAGATGAGCAGTTCTTC.

V usage is TRBV9 and J usage is TRBJ2-1, with 8 bases lining up with TRBD2. V was clipped by 2 bases and J by 5 bases; unmatched bases: 3. CDR1 and CDR2 from the germline V gene are SGDLS and YYNGEE. CDR3 length: 14 residues. DNA for the CDR3: TGTGCCAGCAGCGTTACTAGCGGAAACAATGAGCAGTTCTTC. This gives the protein CASSVTSGNNEQFF.

This clonotype was found a few times. The CDR3 here is CASSGAQETQYF. The CDR3 region has the DNA TGTGCCAGCAGCGGGGCTCAAGAGACCCAGTACTTC. The chain joins TRBV6-5 to TRBJ2-5; D is perhaps TRBD1 or TRBD2 (5 bases each). The CDR3 is 12 residues long. V lost 6 bases, J lost 2 bases, and 7 bases lay in between. Germline-derived CDR1 and CDR2 are MNHEY and SVGAGI.

V gene TRBV28 combines with J gene TRBJ2-1, with a tentative D call TRBD2 (6 bases). The CDR3 is made up of 16 amino acids. CDR1 is MDHEN and CDR2 is SYDVKM in the germline V gene. Trimming left V 3 bases short and J 0 bases short, with 12 bases between. This CDR3 is CASSLYAGSSYNEQFF. CDR3 nucleotide sequence: TGTGCCAGCAGTTTGTATGCGGGGAGCTCCTACAATGAGCAGTTCTTC.

The chain is built from TRBV6-2 or TRBV6-3 and TRBJ2-7; no definite D call. Between the trimmed V and J ends, which lost 4 bases and 2 bases, there was a span of 12 bases. CDR3 size: 14 residues. Per germline, CDR1 MNHEY and CDR2 SVGEGT. The CDR3 nucleotides are TGTGCCAGCAGTTCGTATCTGAGCCCCTACGAGCAGTACTTC. Translating gives CASSSYLSPYEQYF.

CDR3 loop: CASSTDSNTEAFF. The CDR3 DNA reads TGTGCCAGCAGTACAGATTCGAACACTGAAGCTTTCTTT. The chain has TRBV2 and TRBJ1-1; D unresolved. Germline CDR1 is SNHLY and CDR2 is FYNNEI. This CDR3 has 13 residues. V lost 5 bases to trimming and J lost 1 base, with 8 bases between them. The full variable domain, with the rest looked up from reference TRBV2 and TRBJ1-1, is EPEVTQTPSHQVTQMGQEVILRCVPISNHLYFYWYRQILGQKVEFLVSFYNNEISEKSEIFDDQFSVERPDGSNFTLKIRSTKLEDSAMYFCASSTDSNTEAFFGQGTRLTVV.

For the CDR3, the DNA is TGCAGTGCAATGACTAGCGGGGGCTTCGAGCAGTTCTTC. Its protein is CSAMTSGGFEQFF. The chain is built from TRBV20-1 and TRBJ2-1; 12 nucleotides align to TRBD2. The CDR3 spans 13 residues. Looked up from germline, CDR1 is DFQATT and CDR2 is SNEGSKA (reference sequence). V lost 6 bases, J lost 10 bases, and 7 bases stayed unmatched.

J is TRBJ2-4 and V is TRBV10-3, with D possibly called TRBD1 or TRBD2 (5 bases each). Near its end, the DNA agrees better with TRBJ2-7, so the J call may be wrong. Looked up from germline, CDR1 is ENHRY and CDR2 is SYGVKD. The CDR3 runs 15 residues. In nucleotides, the CDR3 is TGTGCCATCACCCCCGGGGCAGCCCTTCGGTACGAGCAGTACTTC. Protein product: CAITPGAALRYEQYF.

The V and J genes are TRBV28 and TRBJ2-7; D may be TRBD1 (5 bases). V was shortened by 6 bases and J by 5 bases, with 8 bases between the two germline ends. CDR1 is MDHEN, CDR2 SYDVKM, per germline. The CDR3 has 11 amino acids. The CDR3 coding sequence is TGTGCCAGCAGCCCGACAGACGAGCAGTACTTC. Its protein product is CASSPTDEQYF.

This clonotype turned up a few times. The chain carries TRBV20-1 and TRBJ2-7; D perhaps matches TRBD2 (5 bases). Germline CDR1 DFQATT, CDR2 SNEGSKA (reference sequence). The length of the CDR3 is 14 residues. Here the CDR3 DNA reads TGCAGCGCTCGGAAATCGTGGGAGCCGGACGAGCAGTACTTC. The encoded protein is CSARKSWEPDEQYF.

The table lists this clonotype with a count of one. Germline and junction disagree at one end, which may indicate a read error. The CDR3 spells CASSLVGAEIQYF. The CDR3 bases are TGTGCCAGCAGTTTAGTGGGGGCAGAGATCCAGTACTTC. V and J are TRBV12-3 or TRBV12-4 and TRBJ2-5; maybe TRBD1 (6 bases). The length of the CDR3 is 13 residues.